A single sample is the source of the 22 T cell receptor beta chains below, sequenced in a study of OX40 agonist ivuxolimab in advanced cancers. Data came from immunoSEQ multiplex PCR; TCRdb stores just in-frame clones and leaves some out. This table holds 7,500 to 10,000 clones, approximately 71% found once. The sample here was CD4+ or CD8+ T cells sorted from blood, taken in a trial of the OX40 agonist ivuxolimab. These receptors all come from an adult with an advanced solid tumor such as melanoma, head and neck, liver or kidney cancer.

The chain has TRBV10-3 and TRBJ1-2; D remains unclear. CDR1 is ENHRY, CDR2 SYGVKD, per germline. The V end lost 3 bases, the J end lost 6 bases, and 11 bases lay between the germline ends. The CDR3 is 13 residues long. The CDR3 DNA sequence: TGTGCCATCAGTGACACCCGAAGGGATGGCTACACCTTC. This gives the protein CAISDTRRDGYTF.

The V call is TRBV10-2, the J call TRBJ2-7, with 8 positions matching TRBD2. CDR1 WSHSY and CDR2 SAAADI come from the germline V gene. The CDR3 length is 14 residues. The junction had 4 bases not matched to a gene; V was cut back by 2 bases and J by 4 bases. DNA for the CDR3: TGCGCCAGCAGTGAGGGCGGGGGGCAATACGAGCAGTACTTC. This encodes CASSEGGGQYEQYF.

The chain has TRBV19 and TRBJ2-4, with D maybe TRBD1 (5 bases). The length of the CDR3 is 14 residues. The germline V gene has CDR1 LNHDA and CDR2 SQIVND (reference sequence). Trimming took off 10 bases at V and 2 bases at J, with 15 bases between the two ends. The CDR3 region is CATSDTTSKNIQYF. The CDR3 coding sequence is TGTGCCACCTCGGACACAACATCCAAAAACATTCAGTACTTC.

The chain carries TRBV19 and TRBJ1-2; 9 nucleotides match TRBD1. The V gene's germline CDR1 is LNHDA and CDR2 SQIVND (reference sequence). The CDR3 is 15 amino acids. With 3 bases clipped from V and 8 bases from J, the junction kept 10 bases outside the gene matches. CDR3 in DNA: TGTGCCAGTAGTATCTCCGGGACAGGGAGTCGAGGCTACACCTTC. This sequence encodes CASSISGTGSRGYTF.

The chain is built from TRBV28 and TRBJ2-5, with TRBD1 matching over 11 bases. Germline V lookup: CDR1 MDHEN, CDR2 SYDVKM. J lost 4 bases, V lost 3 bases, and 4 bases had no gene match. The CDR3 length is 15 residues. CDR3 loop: CASSLGQGETETQYF. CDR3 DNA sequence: TGTGCCAGCAGTTTGGGACAGGGGGAAACAGAGACCCAGTACTTC.

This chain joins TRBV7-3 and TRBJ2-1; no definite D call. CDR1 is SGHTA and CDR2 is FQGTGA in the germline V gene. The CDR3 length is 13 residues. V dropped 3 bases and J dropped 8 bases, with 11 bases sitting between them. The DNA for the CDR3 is TGTGCCAGCAGCTTCGGCACTTTCTATGAGCAGTTCTTC. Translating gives CASSFGTFYEQFF.

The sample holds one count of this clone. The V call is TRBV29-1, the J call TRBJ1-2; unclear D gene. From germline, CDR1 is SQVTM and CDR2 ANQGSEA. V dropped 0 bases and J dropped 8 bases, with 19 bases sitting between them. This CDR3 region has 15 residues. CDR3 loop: CSVEDPGSFGVGYTF. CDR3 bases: TGCAGCGTTGAAGACCCCGGGTCCTTCGGGGTGGGCTACACCTTC.

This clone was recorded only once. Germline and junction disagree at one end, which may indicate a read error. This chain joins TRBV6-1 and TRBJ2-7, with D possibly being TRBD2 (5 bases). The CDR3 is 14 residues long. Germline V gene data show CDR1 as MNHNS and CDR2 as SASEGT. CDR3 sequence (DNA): TGTGCCATCAGTGATAGAGGGAGCACCTACGAGCAGTACTTC. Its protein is CAISDRGSTYEQYF.

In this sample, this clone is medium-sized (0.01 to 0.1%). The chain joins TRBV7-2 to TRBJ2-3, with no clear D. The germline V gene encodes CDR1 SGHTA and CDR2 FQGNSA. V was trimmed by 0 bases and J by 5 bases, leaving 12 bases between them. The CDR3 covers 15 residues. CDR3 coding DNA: TGTGCCAGCAGCTTAGCGCTTAGCTCCTTAGATACGCAGTATTTT. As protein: CASSLALSSLDTQYF.

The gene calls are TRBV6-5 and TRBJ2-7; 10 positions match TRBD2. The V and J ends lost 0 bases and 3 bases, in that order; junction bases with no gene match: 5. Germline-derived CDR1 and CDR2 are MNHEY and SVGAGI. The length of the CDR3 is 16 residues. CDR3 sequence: CASSYSTSGRYYEQYF. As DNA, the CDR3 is TGTGCCAGCAGTTACTCGACTAGCGGGCGCTACTACGAGCAGTACTTC.

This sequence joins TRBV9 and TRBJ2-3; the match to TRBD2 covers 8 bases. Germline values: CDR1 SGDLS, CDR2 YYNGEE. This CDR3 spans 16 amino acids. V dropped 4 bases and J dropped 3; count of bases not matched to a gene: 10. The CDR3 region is CASSPRAGGATDTQYF. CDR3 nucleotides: TGTGCCAGCAGCCCGAGGGCCGGGGGGGCGACAGATACGCAGTATTTT.

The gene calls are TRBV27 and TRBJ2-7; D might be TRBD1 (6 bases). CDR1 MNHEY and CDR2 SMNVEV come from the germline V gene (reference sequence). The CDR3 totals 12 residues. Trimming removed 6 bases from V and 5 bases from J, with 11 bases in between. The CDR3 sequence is CASRAGANEQYF. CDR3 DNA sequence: TGTGCCAGCAGGGCAGGGGCCAACGAGCAGTACTTC.

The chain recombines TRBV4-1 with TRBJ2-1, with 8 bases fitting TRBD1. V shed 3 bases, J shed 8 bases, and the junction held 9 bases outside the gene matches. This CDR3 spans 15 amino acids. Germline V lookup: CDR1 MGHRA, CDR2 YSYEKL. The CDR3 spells CASSQTGELYYEQFF. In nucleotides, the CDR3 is TGCGCCAGCAGCCAGACAGGGGAGTTGTACTATGAGCAGTTCTTC.

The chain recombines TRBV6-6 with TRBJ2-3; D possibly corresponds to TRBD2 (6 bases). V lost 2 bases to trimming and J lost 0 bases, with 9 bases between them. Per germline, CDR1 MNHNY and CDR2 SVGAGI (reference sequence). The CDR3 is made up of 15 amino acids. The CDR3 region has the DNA TGTGCCAGCAGTTACGTTCGGGGGAGCACAGATACGCAGTATTTT. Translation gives CASSYVRGSTDTQYF.

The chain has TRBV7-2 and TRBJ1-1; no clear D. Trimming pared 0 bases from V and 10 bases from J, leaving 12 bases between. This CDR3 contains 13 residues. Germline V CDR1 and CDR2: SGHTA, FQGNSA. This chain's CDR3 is CASSLATGRAAFF. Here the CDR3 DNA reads TGTGCCAGCAGCTTAGCGACGGGCCGGGCAGCTTTCTTT.

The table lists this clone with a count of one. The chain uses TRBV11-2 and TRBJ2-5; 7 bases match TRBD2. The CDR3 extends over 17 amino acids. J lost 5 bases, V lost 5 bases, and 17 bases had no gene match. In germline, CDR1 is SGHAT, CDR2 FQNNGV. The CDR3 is CASSLGTGWEGRETQYF. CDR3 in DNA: TGTGCCAGCAGCCTAGGGACGGGATGGGAGGGTAGGGAGACCCAGTACTTC. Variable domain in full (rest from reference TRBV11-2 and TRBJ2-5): EAGVAQSPRYKIIEKRQSVAFWCNPISGHATLYWYQQILGQGPKLLIQFQNNGVVDDSQLPKDRFSAERLKGVDSTLKIQPAKLEDSAVYLCASSLGTGWEGRETQYFGPGTRLLVL.

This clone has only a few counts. CDR3 nucleotide sequence: TGTGCCAGCAGCCAAGACGAGGGAACCTCCTACGAGCAGTACTTC. Protein product: CASSQDEGTSYEQYF. The chain carries TRBV5-4 and TRBJ2-7; D may be TRBD2 (5 bases). There are 15 residues in the CDR3. CDR1 is SGHNT and CDR2 is YYREEE in the germline V gene (reference sequence). V dropped 4 bases and J dropped 0 bases, with 14 bases sitting between them.

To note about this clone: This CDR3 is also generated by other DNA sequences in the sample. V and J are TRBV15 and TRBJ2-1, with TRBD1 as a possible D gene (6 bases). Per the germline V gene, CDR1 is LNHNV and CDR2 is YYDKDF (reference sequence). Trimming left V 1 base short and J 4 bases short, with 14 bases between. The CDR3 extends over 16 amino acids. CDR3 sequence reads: CATSRARGGGYNEQFF. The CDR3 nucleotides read TGTGCCACCAGCAGAGCCCGTGGGGGCGGGTACAATGAGCAGTTCTTC.

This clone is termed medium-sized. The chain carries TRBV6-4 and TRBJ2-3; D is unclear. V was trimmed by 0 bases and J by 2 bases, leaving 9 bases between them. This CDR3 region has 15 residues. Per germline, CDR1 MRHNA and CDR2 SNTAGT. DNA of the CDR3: TGTGCCAGCAGTGACTCTTCCGAGGCCACAGATACGCAGTATTTT. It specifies CASSDSSEATDTQYF.

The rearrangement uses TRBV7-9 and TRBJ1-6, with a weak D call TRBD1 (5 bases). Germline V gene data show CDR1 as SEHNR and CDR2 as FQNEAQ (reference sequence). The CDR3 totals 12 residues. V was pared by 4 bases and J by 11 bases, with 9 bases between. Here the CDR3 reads CASSSGTAPLHF. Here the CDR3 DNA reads TGTGCCAGCAGCTCCGGGACGGCACCCCTCCACTTT.

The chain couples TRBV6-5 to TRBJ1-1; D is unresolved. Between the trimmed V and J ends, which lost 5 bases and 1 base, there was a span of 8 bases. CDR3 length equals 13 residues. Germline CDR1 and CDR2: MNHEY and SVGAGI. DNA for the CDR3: TGTGCCAGCAGTCCCACAGAGAACACTGAAGCTTTCTTT. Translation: CASSPTENTEAFF.

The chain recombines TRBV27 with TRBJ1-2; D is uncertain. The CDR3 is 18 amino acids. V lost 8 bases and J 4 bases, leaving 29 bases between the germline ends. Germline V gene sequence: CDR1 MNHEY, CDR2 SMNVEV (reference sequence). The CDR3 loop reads CASRLKAGPGESFYGYTF. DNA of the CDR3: TGTGCCAGCCGTCTAAAGGCTGGCCCCGGTGAGAGCTTCTATGGCTACACCTTC.